This is a list of T cell receptor beta chains from one sample in a study of shared T cell receptors in the human thymus. The table came from immunoSEQ multiplex PCR; TCRdb's copy has only in-frame clones and leaves some out. The sample carries roughly 710,000 clones, approximately 85% recorded once. The sample was also reused in another study, on human thymus T cells.

Input material: thymocytes. Receptor source: a girl under three years old with a congenital heart defect. Each CDR3 is given with its conserved first and last residue. D genes are given only for firm matches. Part of the rows lack a size; the others show once, few, many or a class for expanded clones.

>NA|TRBV4-3|NA|TRBJ1-4
TGCGCCAGCAGCCCCCTACAGGGTTTGAATGAAAAACTGTTTTTT
CASSPLQGLNEKLFF
>TRBD2|TRBV4-1|NA|TRBJ2-2
TGCGCCAGCAGCCAAGATCGAGCGGGGTGGGTCGAGGAGCTGTTTTTT
CASSQDRAGWVEELFF
>TRBD1|TRBV14|NA|TRBJ1-3
TGTGCCAGCAGCCAAGTAAACAGGGGGCCATCTGGAAACACCATATATTTT
CASSQVNRGPSGNTIYF
>NA|TRBV25-1|NA|TRBJ1-4
TGTGCCAGCAGTGAACTCACAAGTTATGAAAAACTGTTTTTT
CASSELTSYEKLFF
>TRBD2|TRBV25-1|NA|TRBJ2-5
TGTGCCAGCAGAGCTGCGCTAGCGGGGGTACAAGAGACCCAGTACTTC
CASRAALAGVQETQYF
>NA|TRBV30|NA|TRBJ1-5
TGTGCCTGGAGTGCCCCGAATCAGCCCCAGCATTTT
CAWSAPNQPQHF
>NA|TRBV7-9|few|TRBJ1-1
TGTGCCAGCAGCTTAGGGGCAGGTCACCCGGGGACTGAAGCTTTCTTT
CASSLGAGHPGTEAFF
>TRBD1|TRBV4-3|NA|TRBJ1-2
TGCGCCAGCAGCCAAGTAGACAGGGGACGCTACACCTTC
CASSQVDRGRYTF
>NA|TRBV7-9|NA|TRBJ1-2
TGTGCCAGCAGCTTGGGAGACAATGGCTACACCTTC
CASSLGDNGYTF
>TRBD1|TRBV27|NA|TRBJ2-7
TGTGCCAGCAGTAGGGAGACAGGGGGCTACGAGCAGTACTTC
CASSRETGGYEQYF
>NA|TRBV7-6|NA|TRBJ2-1
TGTGCCAGCAGCCTCCAACCCGGCCGGGGGAATGAGCAGTTCTTC
CASSLQPGRGNEQFF
>TRBD1|TRBV10-3|NA|TRBJ2-7
TGTGCCGCCCGGGCCGGGACAGAAAATTACGAGCAGTACTTC
CAARAGTENYEQYF
>NA|TRBV4-1|NA|TRBJ2-3
TGCGCCAGCAGCCAGTTCTTTTCGGAGAGCACAGATACGCAGTATTTT
CASSQFFSESTDTQYF
>TRBD1|TRBV7-9|NA|TRBJ1-2
TGCCTCCCCGGCAGACAGGGATATGGCTACACCTTC
CLPGRQGYGYTF
>NA|TRBV10-3|few|TRBJ1-6
TGTGCCATCAGTGACAGGTACTCACCCCTCCACTTT
CAISDRYSPLHF
>NA|TRBV27|NA|TRBJ1-2
TGTGCCAGCAGTTCGACCCCCGGACAAGATGATGGCTACACCTTC
CASSSTPGQDDGYTF
>TRBD1|TRBV7-2|NA|TRBJ1-3
TGTGCCAGCAGCTTAGCCAGGGGGAAGTCTGGAAACACCATATATTTT
CASSLARGKSGNTIYF
>TRBD1|TRBV10-3|NA|TRBJ1-4
TGTGCCATCAGTTCAGACAGGGAAGAATATGCAACTAATGAAAAACTGTTTTTT
CAISSDREEYATNEKLFF
>NA|TRBV18|NA|TRBJ1-1
TGTGCCAGCTCACCCCCCGGACTGAGGCCCACTGAAGCTTTCTTT
CASSPPGLRPTEAFF
>TRBD1|TRBV9|NA|TRBJ2-5
TGTGCCAGCAGCGTAGATGACAGGGCCCAAGAGACCCAGTACTTC
CASSVDDRAQETQYF
>NA|TRBV19|NA|TRBJ1-5
TGTGCCAGTAGCCTAGTGGGGGGTCAGCCCCAGCATTTT
CASSLVGGQPQHF
>TRBD2|TRBV9|NA|TRBJ2-3
TGTGCCAGCAGCGTAGAGCGAGCGGGGGGGGGAAGCACAGATACGCAGTATTTT
CASSVERAGGGSTDTQYF
>TRBD2|TRBV4-2|few|TRBJ2-3
TGTGCCAGCAGCCATCACCCGGGACTAGCGGGGGGGCCAGATACGCAGTATTTT
CASSHHPGLAGGPDTQYF
>TRBD1|TRBV27|NA|TRBJ1-2
TGTGCCAGCAGTCCCATCGCAGGGGGCTCCCCTCATGGCTACACCTTC
CASSPIAGGSPHGYTF
>TRBD1|TRBV19|NA|TRBJ1-2
TGTGCCAGTAGTAGAACACAGGGGAAGACCTATGGCTACACCTTC
CASSRTQGKTYGYTF
>TRBD1|TRBV5-6|NA|TRBJ1-5
TGTGCCAGCAGCCTTACCACGCCCGCAGGGGGTTGGGATCAGCCCCAGCATTTT
CASSLTTPAGGWDQPQHF
>TRBD1|TRBV6-1|NA|TRBJ1-2
TGTGCCAGCAGTGAACAGGGGGCGGGTGGCTACACCTTC
CASSEQGAGGYTF
>NA|TRBV4-1|NA|TRBJ2-3
TGCGCCAGCAGCCAAAGTGCGGGGAACACAGATACGCAGTATTTT
CASSQSAGNTDTQYF
>NA|TRBV28|NA|TRBJ2-7
TGTGCCAGCAGGAGTGGGGAGGTTCCCTACGAGCAGTACTTC
CASRSGEVPYEQYF
>TRBD2|TRBV14|NA|TRBJ2-5
TGTGCCAGCAGCCAAGCGGGGGGGCCCAAGACCCAGTACTTC
CASSQAGGPKTQYF
>TRBD2|TRBV27|NA|TRBJ2-5
TGTGCCAGCAGTTTATGGGGTCGGGGAGGGGATGAGACCCAGTACTTC
CASSLWGRGGDETQYF
>TRBD2|TRBV4-2|NA|TRBJ2-1
TGTGCCAGCAGCCAAGAACTAGCGGCATCCTACAATGAGCAGTTCTTC
CASSQELAASYNEQFF
>NA|TRBV7-6|NA|TRBJ1-4
TGTGCCAGCAGCTTAGGGAGGGTCAGTAGCGAAAAACTGTTTTTT
CASSLGRVSSEKLFF
>NA|TRBV14|NA|TRBJ2-1
TGTGCCAGCAGCGCCCCCGGGTACGCTTCTTCGGATGAGCAGTTCTTC
CASSAPGYASSDEQFF
>NA|TRBV2|few|TRBJ1-2
TGTGCCAGCAGTGGTAGAGGCAGGGAAAGCTATGGCTACACCTTC
CASSGRGRESYGYTF
>NA|TRBV6-1|NA|TRBJ2-3
TGTGCCAGCAGTGTTCTAGCGACAGATACGCAGTATTTT
CASSVLATDTQYF
>TRBD2|TRBV9|NA|TRBJ2-3
TGTGCCAGCAGCGCCCGACCTAGCGGGGGGGCGATAGATACGCAGTATTTT
CASSARPSGGAIDTQYF
>NA|TRBV6-1|few|TRBJ1-1
TGTGCCAGCAGTACCACTCTGAACACTGAAGCTTTCTTT
CASSTTLNTEAFF
>TRBD1|TRBV6-5|NA|TRBJ1-6
TGTGCCAGCAGTCCAGGACAGGGGGACAATTCACCCCTCCACTTT
CASSPGQGDNSPLHF
>NA|TRBV19|NA|TRBJ1-6
TGTGCCAGTAGTATTTACAGCCGTCCCTATAATTCACCCCTCCACTTT
CASSIYSRPYNSPLHF
>NA|TRBV6-6|NA|TRBJ2-7
TGTGCCAGCAGTTACTCGGGGGGATCCGGCGAGCAGTACTTC
CASSYSGGSGEQYF
>TRBD1|TRBV6-5|NA|TRBJ1-1
TGTGCCAGCAGTTACGGACAGGGGGACACTGAAGCTTTCTTT
CASSYGQGDTEAFF
>TRBD1|TRBV6-4|few|TRBJ1-2
TGTGCCAGCAGGCAGGACAGGGACGATGGCTACACCTTC
CASRQDRDDGYTF
>TRBD1|TRBV9|once|TRBJ2-7
TGTGCCAGCAGCCCCCGACAGGGAATCCACGAGCAGTACTTC
CASSPRQGIHEQYF
>TRBD2|TRBV30|NA|TRBJ2-2
TGTGCCTGGAGCCGGACTAGCGGGGGGCCGAACACCGGGGAGCTGTTTTTT
CAWSRTSGGPNTGELFF
>NA|TRBV2|few|TRBJ1-2
TGTGCCAGCAGGGTCGGAGCGACGGAGGGCTACACCTTC
CASRVGATEGYTF
>TRBD1|TRBV5-6|NA|TRBJ1-1
TGTGCCAGCAGAGCCGGACAGGCGAACACTGAAGCTTTCTTT
CASRAGQANTEAFF
>TRBD1|TRBV20-1|NA|TRBJ1-2
TGCAGTGGGGGACAGGGCTACACCTTC
CSGGQGYTF
>NA|TRBV2|NA|TRBJ2-5
TGTGCCAGCAGTGATCTAGGAGAGACCCAGTACTTC
CASSDLGETQYF
>TRBD2|TRBV7-3|NA|TRBJ2-1
TGTGCCAGCAGCCCAAGGACTAGCGGGGGGTGCGATGAGCAGTTCTTC
CASSPRTSGGCDEQFF
>NA|TRBV11-2|once|TRBJ2-1
TGTGCCAGCAGCTCGAGAGGACAGATTTACAATGAGCAGTTCTTC
CASSSRGQIYNEQFF
>NA|TRBV7-3|NA|TRBJ2-2
TGTGCCAGCAGCTCCAGGGCCTGGAGCAGGGGGGAATACACCGGGGAGCTGTTTTTT
CASSSRAWSRGEYTGELFF